Below, one T cell receptor beta chain is given with its context. Its cognate antigen is unknown. V was trimmed by 0 bases and J by 5 bases, leaving 11 bases between them. CDR3 size: 14 residues. Germline V gene sequence: CDR1 SGHRS, CDR2 YFSETQ. This entry belongs to a study of T cell responses to AZD1222 COVID-19 vaccine. General study points: Only five to seven AZD1222 recipients tested seropositive at baseline.

Analysis merged second doses at about 4 or about 12 weeks. Using immunoSEQ multiplex PCR, the repertoire was profiled, and TCRdb retains in-frame clones only, with some absent. Here the sample spans 180,000 or so clones, about 90% being singletons. Sequenced here: peripheral blood, sampled 28 days after the second AZD1222 dose. The TCR originated in an adult who received the AZD1222 COVID-19 vaccine. The chain has TRBV5-1 and TRBJ1-2; weak D call: TRBD1 (6 bases). The CDR3 DNA sequence: TGCGCCAGCAGCTTGGGCGGACAGACTTATGGCTACACCTTC. Translation: CASSLGGQTYGYTF.